This T cell receptor (beta chain) emerged from a study of T cells in Graves' hyperthyroidism and ophthalmopathy. As for the study in general: Peripheral blood was acquired at first diagnosis, ahead of any therapy whatsoever. Study-level results: The model predicted ophthalmopathy a median around seven months before onset. By a 13 V-J model, ophthalmopathy was set apart from stable hyperthyroidism.

What was amplified from RNA transcripts were TCR beta CDR3 regions. A first-round RT-PCR of the TCR CDR3 used the HTBI primer set. TCRdb redid the calling of the multiplex PCR reads with MiXCR, one entry per CDR3 protein. Here the sample spans about 740,000 distinct CDR3 sequences, less than 15% being singletons. There are 15 residues in the CDR3. Germline V lookup: CDR1 SGDLS, CDR2 YYNGEE. V shed 0 bases and J 0 bases; nucleotides not matched to a gene: 2. There are many counts of this clonotype. As yet, its antigen is unknown. The TCR originated in a woman between 18 and 29 years old with Graves' hyperthyroidism. The chain employs TRBV9 and TRBJ2-7; 8 bases fit TRBD1. The sequencing sample was made of blood. The CDR3 protein is CASSVGDRPSYEQYF. The CDR3 DNA reads as TGTGCCAGCAGCGTAGGGGACAGGCCCTCCTACGAGCAGTACTTC.